The rows below give T cell receptor beta chains drawn from one sample of a study of CD8+CD57+ T cells in acquired aplastic anemia. TCRdb analysed the reads with MiXCR anew, one entry per CDR3 protein. The table lists 200,000 to 250,000 distinct CDR3 sequences, roughly 57% of them singletons. What was sequenced was sorted CD4+, CD8+, or CD8+CD57+ T cells (not recorded which) from PBMCs. The receptors derive from a human donor in good health. Both conserved end residues are trimmed from each CDR3. Size values are once, few and many counts, or a class for expanded clones, and some rows have none.

cdr3_length	v_call	clone_size	cdr3_aa
15	TRBV4-3	few	ASSQDSPTENTGELF
7	TRBV20-1	few	SASIGYT
13	TRBV9	.	ASSPRDGGRSPLH
13	TRBV7-2	.	ACSVRGQGRSPLH
13	TRBV7-2	.	ASSTSRGGDTEAF
10	TRBV6-5	many	ASRVGGNEQF
13	TRBV20-1	.	SAPDTGQGSTEAF
13	TRBV7-2	.	ASSPSRGGTGELF
16	TRBV11-2	many	ASSLTGQTDSGANVLT
15	TRBV27	.	ASSPLPLRGNTDTQY
13	TRBV11-2	.	ASSLNEQGAYEQY
15	TRBV5-1	many	ASSLWVTGDLPYGYT
12	TRBV10-3	many	AIQDPGQTYEQY
13	TRBV20-1	.	SAYPSWPSNQPQH
13	TRBV7-9	many	ASSLGTGGDYGYT
13	TRBV25-1	.	ARSTRDRGDNEQF
15	TRBV20-1	.	SARVSRAGVSYNEQY
13	TRBV7-6	many	ASSHTGGRTDTQY
13	TRBV20-1	many	SASWPGGGKNIQY
13	TRBV5-1	.	ASSLNLDPAAEQY
13	TRBV7-3	many	ASSQSSLGGNEQF
11	TRBV10-3	.	ATAESPGNTIY
13	TRBV5-6	.	ASSLSGTGDYGYT
11	TRBV12-3/TRBV12-4	.	ASNPGPESGLF
13	TRBV14	.	ASSLPNSAYYEQY
11	TRBV5-1	.	ASSFGQGGKLF
14	TRBV5-6	many	ASSQVLPTATGELF
12	TRBV6-5	many	ASSWTGSGYEQY
14	TRBV6-1	many	ASSARLAGPLDEQF
13	TRBV28	many	ASSISGTGVYEQY
13	TRBV9	few	ASSVLVGHTDTQY
13	TRBV6-6	many	ASSYSWGTKETQY
14	TRBV7-9	.	ASSLGTGRYNSPLH
11	TRBV5-6	many	ASGPGQNTEAF
11	TRBV7-2	.	ASSLDDGNTIY
11	TRBV7-9	.	ASSFRTGDGYT
11	TRBV5-8	many	ASSLGRQYEQY
11	TRBV24-1	.	ATSGAGGYEQY
11	TRBV7-8	once	ASSPGQIYGYT
11	TRBV24-1	few	ATSSALNTEAF